The next 15 T cell receptor beta chains were all read from a single sample in a study of cytomegalovirus exposure and HLA in healthy donors. PCR amplification relied on 60 Vbeta primers (plus 13 Jbeta primers). Generated by immunoSEQ multiplex PCR, the TCRdb table keeps only in-frame clones and is missing some. Seen here are 100,000 to 150,000 clones, about 80% observed once, and the top ten hold roughly 5.5%. Sequences were obtained from PBMCs. These receptors originate from a man under 40 in good health and CMV-seronegative.

The gene calls are TRBV9 and TRBJ1-4, with a tentative D call TRBD1 (6 bases). The V end was cut by 3 bases, the J end by 7 bases, with 13 bases between. CDR3 length: 14 amino acids. Per the germline V gene, CDR1 is SGDLS and CDR2 is YYNGEE. The CDR3 DNA is TGTGCCAGCAGCGATACAGGGTCCGGTGAAAAACTGTTTTTT. This encodes CASSDTGSGEKLFF. The full variable domain, rest sourced from reference TRBV9 and TRBJ1-4, is DSGVTQTPKHLITATGQRVTLRCSPRSGDLSVYWYQQSLDQGLQFLIQYYNGEERAKGNILERFSAQQFPDLHSELNLSSLELGDSALYFCASSDTGSGEKLFFGSGTQLSVL.

This clone was recorded a few times. The rearrangement joins TRBV7-9 to TRBJ2-7; 10 nucleotides align to TRBD2. CDR1 is SEHNR and CDR2 is FQNEAQ in the germline V gene (reference sequence). V shed 0 bases and J 0 bases; nucleotides not matched to a gene: 2. This CDR3 spans 16 amino acids. For the CDR3, the DNA is TGTGCCAGCAGCTTAGCACTAGCGGGGTCCTCCTACGAGCAGTACTTC. It translates to CASSLALAGSSYEQYF.

This rearrangement joins TRBV6-1 to TRBJ1-6, with 11 bases fitting TRBD1. Germline-derived CDR1 and CDR2 are MNHNS and SASEGT. This CDR3 is 15 amino acids long. Losses at the gene ends were 3 bases for V and 11 bases for J; bases not matched to a gene: 6. The CDR3 here is CASSETGQGAAPLHF. As DNA, the CDR3 is TGTGCCAGCAGTGAGACAGGACAGGGGGCTGCACCCCTCCACTTT.

This chain connects TRBV7-8 to TRBJ1-2; tentative D call: TRBD1 (5 bases). The V end lost 2 bases, the J end lost 8 bases, and 21 bases lay between the germline ends. The CDR3 has 16 residues. Germline CDR1 is SGHVS and CDR2 is FQNEAQ. The CDR3 DNA reads as TGTGCCAGCAGCTTAAAGGACGCAGGGCGTTACGTCGGCTACACCTTC. It encodes CASSLKDAGRYVGYTF.

This clone was counted only a few times. The chain uses TRBV28 and TRBJ1-2; TRBD1 matches at 8 bases. CDR1 is MDHEN and CDR2 is SYDVKM in the germline V gene. CDR3 size: 16 residues. Trimming took 7 bases from V and 0 from J; bases not matched to a gene: 10. CDR3 nucleotides: TGTGCCAGCATGACAGGGGCAGCCCCGGCTAACTATGGCTACACCTTC. Translation gives CASMTGAAPANYGYTF.

This clone was seen only once. The rearrangement uses TRBV6-6 and TRBJ2-5; D uncertain. Trimming left V 0 bases short and J 5 bases short, with 7 bases between. Germline V lookup: CDR1 MNHNY, CDR2 SVGAGI (reference sequence). This CDR3 spans 13 amino acids. CDR3 amino acids: CASSYSPGETQYF. CDR3 nucleotide sequence: TGTGCCAGCAGTTACTCCCCCGGGGAGACCCAGTACTTC.

This chain connects TRBV5-1 to TRBJ2-7; the match to TRBD1 covers 9 bases. Germline V gene data show CDR1 as SGHRS and CDR2 as YFSETQ. The CDR3 is made up of 14 amino acids. V lost 0 bases, J lost 6 bases, and 4 bases stayed unmatched. The CDR3 sequence: CASSLGTGAVEQYF. DNA of the CDR3: TGCGCCAGCAGCTTGGGGACAGGGGCTGTCGAGCAGTACTTC.

The V gene is TRBV5-4, the J gene TRBJ2-2; TRBD2 is a possible D gene (5 bases). CDR1 is SGHNT and CDR2 is YYREEE in the germline V gene (reference sequence). Deletions cut 7 bases from V and 4 bases from J, with 14 bases between. The CDR3 has 14 residues. The CDR3 DNA reads as TGTGCCAGCGGCCTCGGGGAGTTCACCGGGGAGCTGTTTTTT. It encodes CASGLGEFTGELFF.

This clone was observed a single time. J is TRBJ2-5 and V is TRBV18, with D possibly TRBD2 on 7 matching bases. Germline V lookup: CDR1 KGHSH, CDR2 LQKENI. The CDR3 runs to 16 residues. Trimming removed 3 bases at V and 5 bases at J, with 19 bases between. In DNA, the CDR3 is TGTGCCAGCTCACCGGTCGTAGCCGGGGGGCCGGAGACCCAGTACTTC. It yields the protein CASSPVVAGGPETQYF.

Details on this clone: Other DNA sequences in this specimen translate into the identical CDR3. The chain recombines TRBV7-2 with TRBJ2-7; possible D gene TRBD2, 6 bases. The CDR3 runs 14 residues. Germline CDR1 reads SGHTA; CDR2 reads FQGNSA. The germline V and J ends were trimmed by 0 bases and 2 bases, with 8 bases remaining between them. This CDR3 reads CASSLAGGPYEQYF. CDR3 nucleotide sequence: TGTGCCAGCAGCTTAGCGGGAGGTCCCTACGAGCAGTACTTC.

This chain uses TRBV6-5 with TRBJ1-1, with a tentative D call TRBD1 (6 bases). The CDR3 is made up of 13 amino acids. The V gene's germline CDR1 is MNHEY and CDR2 SVGAGI. The ends were cut back, 5 bases at V and 8 bases at J, with 15 bases in the middle. CDR3 nucleotides: TGTGCCAGCAGTCAGCCAGGGACAACCGAAGCTTTCTTT. Translated: CASSQPGTTEAFF.

The CDR3 here is CASSQDSWGGYNEQFF. CDR3 DNA sequence: TGCGCCAGCAGCCAAGATTCCTGGGGGGGCTACAATGAGCAGTTCTTC. This chain joins TRBV4-3 and TRBJ2-1; TRBD2 agrees at 7 bases. The CDR3 totals 16 residues. Germline values: CDR1 LGHNA, CDR2 YSLEER. V was pared by 0 bases and J by 3 bases, with 5 bases of the junction left unmatched.

The sample holds one count of this clone. The J gene is TRBJ1-3, the V gene TRBV30, with 7 bases lining up with TRBD1. The CDR3 is made up of 16 amino acids. Germline lookup yields CDR1 GTSNPN and CDR2 SVGIG (reference sequence). J lost 0 bases, V lost 0 bases, and 5 bases had no gene match. CDR3 in amino acids: CAWSVPQGVSGNTIYF. The CDR3 bases are TGTGCCTGGAGTGTACCCCAGGGGGTCTCTGGAAACACCATATATTTT. Full variable domain (remainder filled in from reference TRBV30 and TRBJ1-3): SQTIHQWPATLVQPVGSPLSLECTVEGTSNPNLYWYRQAAGRGLQLLFYSVGIGQISSEVPQNLSASRPQDRQFILSSKKLLLSDSGFYLCAWSVPQGVSGNTIYFGEGSWLTVV.

The chain has TRBV27 and TRBJ1-3, with D possibly matching TRBD1 (6 bases). The CDR3 sequence is 16 residues long. Germline-derived CDR1 and CDR2 are MNHEY and SMNVEV (reference sequence). V lost 5 bases and J lost 1, with 15 bases in between. The CDR3 nucleotides read TGTGCCAGCAGTATCACAGGGCCAAGGTCTGGAAACACCATATATTTT. Encoded protein: CASSITGPRSGNTIYF.

This clone was counted once. This chain uses TRBV11-2 with TRBJ2-1, with D uncertain. The CDR3 sequence is 13 residues long. V lost 1 base, J lost 5 bases, and 6 bases lay in between. Germline V gene lookup returns CDR1 SGHAT and CDR2 FQNNGV. This CDR3 reads CASSLGHNNEQFF. Here the CDR3 DNA reads TGTGCCAGCAGCTTAGGACATAACAATGAGCAGTTCTTC.